These 6 T cell receptor beta chains were all obtained from the same sample, sequenced in a study of OX40 agonist ivuxolimab in advanced cancers. The table came from immunoSEQ multiplex PCR; TCRdb's copy has only in-frame clones and leaves some out. Of tens of thousands of clones listed, about 90% were seen once; the top ten hold 16%. The specimen comprised CD4+ or CD8+ T cells sorted from blood, sampled in a trial of the OX40 agonist ivuxolimab. Source of these receptors: an adult with an advanced solid tumor such as melanoma, head and neck, liver or kidney cancer.

The chain joins TRBV19 to TRBJ2-4, with TRBD2 matching over 7 bases. This CDR3 is built from 16 residues. Germline CDR1 LNHDA, CDR2 SQIVND (reference sequence). With 6 bases clipped from V and 1 base from J, the junction kept 9 bases outside the gene matches. For the CDR3, the DNA is TGTGCCAGTAGCCTCGGGAGGACCAACGCCAAAAACATTCAGTACTTC. Residues: CASSLGRTNAKNIQYF.

The chain has TRBV18 and TRBJ2-3, with 8 nucleotides matching TRBD2. This CDR3 contains 16 residues. V was clipped by 0 bases and J by 6 bases; unmatched bases: 8. CDR1 is KGHSH and CDR2 is LQKENI in the germline V gene. CDR3 protein: CASSPPGLGRSDTQYF. CDR3 DNA: TGTGCCAGCTCACCACCGGGACTAGGGCGATCGGATACGCAGTATTTT.

The V call is TRBV6-5, the J call TRBJ1-2, with D unresolved. Per germline, CDR1 MNHEY and CDR2 SVGAGI. The V gene lost 8 bases and the J gene lost 3 bases, with 7 bases spanning the gap. The CDR3 is 11 residues long. The CDR3 here is CASGPYYGYTF. For the CDR3, the DNA is TGTGCCAGCGGACCTTACTATGGCTACACCTTC.

CDR3 in DNA: TGTGCCAGCAGTCCGAACTACGAGCAGTACTTC. It codes for CASSPNYEQYF. This chain joins TRBV28 and TRBJ2-7; D gene unclear. CDR3 length: 11 residues. CDR1 and CDR2 from the germline V gene are MDHEN and SYDVKM. Trimming cost V 5 bases and J 3 bases, with 5 bases left between them.

The chain combines TRBV29-1 with TRBJ2-7, with 10 bases identical to TRBD2. The junction had 18 bases not matched to a gene; V was cut back by 6 bases and J by 4 bases. There are 17 residues in the CDR3. The germline gives CDR1 SQVTM, CDR2 ANQGSEA. CDR3 DNA: TGCAGCGTGGGGGGGATAAATAGCGGGAGGTTGTTTTACGAGCAGTACTTC. Amino acid sequence: CSVGGINSGRLFYEQYF.

V and J are TRBV6-5 and TRBJ1-2, with 7 bases lining up with TRBD1. V gave up 4 bases and J gave up 0 bases; unmatched junction bases: 5. CDR3 length: 15 residues. Germline V gene data show CDR1 as MNHEY and CDR2 as SVGAGI. The CDR3 loop is CASSFSTGTNYGYTF. CDR3 nucleotides: TGTGCCAGCAGTTTTTCGACAGGGACTAACTATGGCTACACCTTC.